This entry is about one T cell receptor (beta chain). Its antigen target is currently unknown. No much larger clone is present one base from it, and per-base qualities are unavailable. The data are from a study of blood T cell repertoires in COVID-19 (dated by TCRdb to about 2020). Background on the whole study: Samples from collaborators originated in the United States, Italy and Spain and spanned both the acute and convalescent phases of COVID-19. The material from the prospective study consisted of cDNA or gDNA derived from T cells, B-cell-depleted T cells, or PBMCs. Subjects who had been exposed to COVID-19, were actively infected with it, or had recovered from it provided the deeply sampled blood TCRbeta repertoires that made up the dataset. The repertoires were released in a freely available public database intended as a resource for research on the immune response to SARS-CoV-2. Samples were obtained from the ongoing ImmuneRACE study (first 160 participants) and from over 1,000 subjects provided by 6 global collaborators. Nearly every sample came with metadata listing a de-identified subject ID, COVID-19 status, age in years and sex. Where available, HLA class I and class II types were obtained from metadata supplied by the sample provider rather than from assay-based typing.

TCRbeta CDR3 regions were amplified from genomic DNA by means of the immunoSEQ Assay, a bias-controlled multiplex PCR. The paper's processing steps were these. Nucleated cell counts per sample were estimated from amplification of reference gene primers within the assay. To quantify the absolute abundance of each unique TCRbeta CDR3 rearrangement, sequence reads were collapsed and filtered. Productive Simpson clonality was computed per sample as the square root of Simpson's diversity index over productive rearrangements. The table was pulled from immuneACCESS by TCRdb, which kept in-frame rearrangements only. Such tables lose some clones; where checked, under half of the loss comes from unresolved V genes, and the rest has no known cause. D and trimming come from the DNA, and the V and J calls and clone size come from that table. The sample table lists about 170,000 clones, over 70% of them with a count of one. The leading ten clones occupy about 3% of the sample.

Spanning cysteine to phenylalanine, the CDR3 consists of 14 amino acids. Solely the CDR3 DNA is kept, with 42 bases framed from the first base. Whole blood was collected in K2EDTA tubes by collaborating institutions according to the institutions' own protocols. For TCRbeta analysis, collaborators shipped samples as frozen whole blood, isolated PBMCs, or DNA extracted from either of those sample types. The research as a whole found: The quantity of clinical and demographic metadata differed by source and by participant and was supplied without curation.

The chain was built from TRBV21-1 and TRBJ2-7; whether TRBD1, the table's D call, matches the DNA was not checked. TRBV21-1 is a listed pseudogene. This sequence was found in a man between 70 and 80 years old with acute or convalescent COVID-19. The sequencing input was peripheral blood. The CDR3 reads CASNPGQGTYEQYF. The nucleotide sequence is TGTGCCAGCAACCCGGGACAGGGAACCTACGAGCAGTACTTC.